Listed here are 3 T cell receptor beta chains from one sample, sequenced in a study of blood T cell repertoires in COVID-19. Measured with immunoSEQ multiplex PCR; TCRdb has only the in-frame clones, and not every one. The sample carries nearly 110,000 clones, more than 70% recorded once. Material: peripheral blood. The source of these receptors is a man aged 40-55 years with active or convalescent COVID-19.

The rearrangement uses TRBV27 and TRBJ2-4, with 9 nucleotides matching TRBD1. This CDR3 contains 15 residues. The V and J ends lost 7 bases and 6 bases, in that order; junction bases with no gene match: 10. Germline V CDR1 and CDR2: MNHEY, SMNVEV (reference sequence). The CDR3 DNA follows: TGTGCCAGCAAAATCTTGGGACAGGGAGTAAACATTCAGTACTTC. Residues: CASKILGQGVNIQYF.

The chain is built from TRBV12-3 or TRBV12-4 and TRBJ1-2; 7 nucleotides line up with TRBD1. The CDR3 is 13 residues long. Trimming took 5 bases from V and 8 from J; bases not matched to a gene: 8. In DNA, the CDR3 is TGTGCCAGCAGTCAAGGGGACAGTAGGGGCTACACCTTC. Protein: CASSQGDSRGYTF.

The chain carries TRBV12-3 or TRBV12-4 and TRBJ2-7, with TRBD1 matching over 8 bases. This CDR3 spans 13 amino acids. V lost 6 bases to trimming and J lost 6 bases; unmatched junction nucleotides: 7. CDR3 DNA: TGTGCCAGCAGCCAGGGACAGGTGGCCGAGCAGTACTTC. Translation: CASSQGQVAEQYF.